The clone carrying this TCR beta chain was seen a few times. What it recognizes is unknown. Investigators excluded patients with uncontrolled infection, other autoimmune disease, pregnancy or lactation. Diagnosing involved the use of clinical symptoms, serum thyroxine and TRAb, thyroid ultrasound and orbital computed tomography. The sample is drawn from a study of T cells in Graves' hyperthyroidism and ophthalmopathy. Study-level results: The majority of expanded thyroid clonotypes above 0.001 also appeared in blood.

Authors of the study amplified TCR beta CDR3 regions from RNA transcripts. A first-round RT-PCR of the TCR CDR3 used the HTBI primer set. TCRdb re-called the multiplex PCR reads with MiXCR, one entry per CDR3 protein. The sample includes some 350,000 distinct CDR3 sequences, 15% to 19% seen only once; the top ten take around a quarter. Sequencing was performed on blood. This TCR derives from a woman younger than 30 with Graves' hyperthyroidism that later progressed to Graves' ophthalmopathy.

The DNA of the CDR3 is TGTGCCAGCAGACCTAAGCTGGCGGGATGGTCCTACGAGCAGTACTTC. Translating it yields CASRPKLAGWSYEQYF. The chain recombines TRBV27 with TRBJ2-7, with D tentatively TRBD2 (6 bases). There are 16 residues in the CDR3. The germline CDR1 and CDR2 sequences are MNHEY and SMNVEV (reference sequence). The V and J ends lost 6 bases and 1 base respectively, with 19 bases between them.